The clone carrying this TCR beta chain was detected ten times or more. The sample comes from a study of kidney transplant recipient with SARS-CoV-2 infection. V gave up 7 bases and J gave up 4 bases, with 23 bases separating them. Germline loops: CDR1 SGDLS, CDR2 YYNGEE. The CDR3 is 16 residues long. TCRdb ran MiXCR on the reads and lists one entry per CDR3 protein. The data contain 200,000 to 250,000 distinct CDR3 sequences, roughly 26% of them seen just once; the ten biggest clones take up roughly 7.3%. This TCR was recovered from a young adult male patient who had COVID-19 and was a kidney transplant recipient. Some of the T cells may derive from the graft donor. The V gene is TRBV9, the J gene TRBJ1-2; D gene unclear. The sample in question was a blood sample, obtained at baseline and on day 111 from a kidney transplant recipient. In DNA, the CDR3 is TGTGCCAGCTTAGGGATGTACTCAAGAAAGACCTATGGCTACACCTTC. Protein product: CASLGMYSRKTYGYTF. Variable domain in full (rest from reference TRBV9 and TRBJ1-2): DSGVTQTPKHLITATGQRVTLRCSPRSGDLSVYWYQQSLDQGLQFLIQYYNGEERAKGNILERFSAQQFPDLHSELNLSSLELGDSALYFCASLGMYSRKTYGYTFGSGTRLTVV.